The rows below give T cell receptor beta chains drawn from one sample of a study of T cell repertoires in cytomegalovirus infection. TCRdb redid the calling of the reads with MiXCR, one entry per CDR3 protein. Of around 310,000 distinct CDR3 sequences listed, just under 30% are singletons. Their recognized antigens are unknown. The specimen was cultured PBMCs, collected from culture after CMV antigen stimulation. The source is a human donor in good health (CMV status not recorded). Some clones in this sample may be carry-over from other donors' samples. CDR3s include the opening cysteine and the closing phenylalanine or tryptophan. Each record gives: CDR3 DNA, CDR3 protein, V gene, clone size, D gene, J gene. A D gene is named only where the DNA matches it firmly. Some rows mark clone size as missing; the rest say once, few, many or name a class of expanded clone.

CDR3 DNA: TGTGCCAGCAGTTCCACAGGGAAACAGCCCCAGCATTTT; CDR3 protein: CASSSTGKQPQHF; V gene: TRBV27; clone size: NA; D gene: NA; J gene: TRBJ1-5
CDR3 DNA: TGCGCCAGCAGCCCCTATGACACCTCTAACTATGGCTACACCTTC; CDR3 protein: CASSPYDTSNYGYTF; V gene: TRBV4-1; clone size: many; D gene: NA; J gene: TRBJ1-2
CDR3 DNA: TGTGCCAGCAGCGAATTACTTCCGGGTTCTGAAGCTTTCTTT; CDR3 protein: CASSELLPGSEAFF; V gene: TRBV7-9; clone size: few; D gene: NA; J gene: TRBJ1-1
CDR3 DNA: TGTGCCAGCAGTTTAGGTTCAGGGAAGGCATGGTATGGCTACACCTTC; CDR3 protein: CASSLGSGKAWYGYTF; V gene: TRBV27; clone size: few; D gene: NA; J gene: TRBJ1-2
CDR3 DNA: TGCGCCAGCAGCCAAGGACCAGAATTTAGCAATCAGCCCCAGCATTTT; CDR3 protein: CASSQGPEFSNQPQHF; V gene: TRBV4-1; clone size: NA; D gene: NA; J gene: TRBJ1-5
CDR3 DNA: TGTGCCAGCAGTCAGAATAGGCTGTCGAGTTACTACGAGCAGTACTTC; CDR3 protein: CASSQNRLSSYYEQYF; V gene: TRBV6-2/TRBV6-3; clone size: few; D gene: NA; J gene: TRBJ2-7
CDR3 DNA: TGTGCCAGTAGTACCCTCACAGCCTACACTGAAGCTTTCTTT; CDR3 protein: CASSTLTAYTEAFF; V gene: TRBV19; clone size: NA; D gene: NA; J gene: TRBJ1-1
CDR3 DNA: TGTGCCAGCAGTGAACGACAGGGCTGGCAGCCCCAGCATTTT; CDR3 protein: CASSERQGWQPQHF; V gene: TRBV6-5; clone size: NA; D gene: TRBD1; J gene: TRBJ1-5
CDR3 DNA: TGTGCCAGCAGGGGGACCGCGTATGGTTACCTCTACACCTTC; CDR3 protein: CASRGTAYGYLYTF; V gene: TRBV2; clone size: NA; D gene: NA; J gene: TRBJ1-2
CDR3 DNA: TGTGCCAGCAGCCCGGGGGGGATCTACAATGAGCAGTTCTTC; CDR3 protein: CASSPGGIYNEQFF; V gene: TRBV7-2; clone size: few; D gene: TRBD2; J gene: TRBJ2-1
CDR3 DNA: TGTGCCAGCACCTACCAGGGGACCGGGGAGCTGTTTTTT; CDR3 protein: CASTYQGTGELFF; V gene: TRBV7-2; clone size: many; D gene: NA; J gene: TRBJ2-2
CDR3 DNA: TGTGCTAGTGGCTCCGACACGCCCAGGAGGGCAGAGACCCAGTACTTC; CDR3 protein: CASGSDTPRRAETQYF; V gene: TRBV12-5; clone size: NA; D gene: NA; J gene: TRBJ2-5
CDR3 DNA: TGTGCCAGCAGCTTACTGGGACTAGCGGGAGACGCAGATACGCAGTATTTT; CDR3 protein: CASSLLGLAGDADTQYF; V gene: TRBV7-3; clone size: NA; D gene: TRBD2; J gene: TRBJ2-3
CDR3 DNA: TGCAGTGCTGGGTTCGGGACAGCCATCTACAATGAGCAGTTCTTC; CDR3 protein: CSAGFGTAIYNEQFF; V gene: TRBV20-1; clone size: NA; D gene: TRBD1; J gene: TRBJ2-1
CDR3 DNA: TGTGCCAGCAGGTACAGGGGTGGTACAGATACGCAGTATTTT; CDR3 protein: CASRYRGGTDTQYF; V gene: TRBV12-3/TRBV12-4; clone size: few; D gene: TRBD1; J gene: TRBJ2-3
CDR3 DNA: TGTGCCAGCAGCTTAGTGTGGGGGGCCCACACCATATATTTT; CDR3 protein: CASSLVWGAHTIYF; V gene: TRBV7-2; clone size: few; D gene: NA; J gene: TRBJ1-3
CDR3 DNA: TGTGCCAGCAGCTTAGGAATGGAGTATAATTCACCCCTCCACTTT; CDR3 protein: CASSLGMEYNSPLHF; V gene: TRBV11-1; clone size: NA; D gene: NA; J gene: TRBJ1-6
CDR3 DNA: TGTGCCAGCAGCTTACCCAGGCAGGGACGTAGCAATCAGCCCCAGCATTTT; CDR3 protein: CASSLPRQGRSNQPQHF; V gene: TRBV7-8; clone size: few; D gene: NA; J gene: TRBJ1-5
CDR3 DNA: TGTGCCAGCAGCCAACTGATACGGGAGGGCTATGAGCAGTTCTTC; CDR3 protein: CASSQLIREGYEQFF; V gene: TRBV14; clone size: once; D gene: TRBD2; J gene: TRBJ2-1
CDR3 DNA: TGTGCCATCAGTGACCCCCCGGGAGGGCGGGAGACCCAGTACTTC; CDR3 protein: CAISDPPGGRETQYF; V gene: TRBV10-3; clone size: NA; D gene: TRBD2; J gene: TRBJ2-5
CDR3 DNA: TGTGCCATCAGTGGGACGGACTTCAATCAGCCCCAGCATTTT; CDR3 protein: CAISGTDFNQPQHF; V gene: TRBV10-3; clone size: NA; D gene: NA; J gene: TRBJ1-5
CDR3 DNA: TGTGCCAGCAGCTTAGCGGCAGGGCTTAGAACTGAAGCTTTCTTT; CDR3 protein: CASSLAAGLRTEAFF; V gene: TRBV7-2; clone size: many; D gene: NA; J gene: TRBJ1-1
CDR3 DNA: TGTGCCAGCAGCCAGCATTCTGCAGGAGAAGCTTTCTTT; CDR3 protein: CASSQHSAGEAFF; V gene: TRBV14; clone size: few; D gene: NA; J gene: TRBJ1-1
CDR3 DNA: TGTGCCAGCAGTGAAGCGCAGGTTGGAAACACCATATATTTT; CDR3 protein: CASSEAQVGNTIYF; V gene: TRBV6-1; clone size: once; D gene: NA; J gene: TRBJ1-3
CDR3 DNA: TGCGCCAGCAGCCAAGGGAGCCTACTAGCGGGGGGAACCACAGATACGCAGTATTTT; CDR3 protein: CASSQGSLLAGGTTDTQYF; V gene: TRBV4-1; clone size: many; D gene: TRBD2; J gene: TRBJ2-3
CDR3 DNA: TGTGCCAGCAGCTTAGAAGGGAGTGGCTACACCTTC; CDR3 protein: CASSLEGSGYTF; V gene: TRBV7-6; clone size: few; D gene: NA; J gene: TRBJ1-2
CDR3 DNA: TGTGCCATCAGTGAGTCGACAGGGAATATGATAGCTTTCTTT; CDR3 protein: CAISESTGNMIAFF; V gene: TRBV10-3; clone size: few; D gene: TRBD1; J gene: TRBJ1-1
CDR3 DNA: TGTGCCAGCAGGAGGGACCCACAGTCCTACGAGCAGTACTTC; CDR3 protein: CASRRDPQSYEQYF; V gene: TRBV6-8; clone size: NA; D gene: NA; J gene: TRBJ2-7
CDR3 DNA: TGTGCCAGCAGTTCTCTGGGGCAGCCAAAGAACACTGAAGCTTTCTTT; CDR3 protein: CASSSLGQPKNTEAFF; V gene: TRBV27; clone size: once; D gene: NA; J gene: TRBJ1-1
CDR3 DNA: TGTGCCAGCAGCCCGGTGAACACTGAAGCTTTCTTT; CDR3 protein: CASSPVNTEAFF; V gene: TRBV7-9; clone size: many; D gene: NA; J gene: TRBJ1-1
CDR3 DNA: TGTGCCAGCAGTTTATTGGGGCCCGAAACTGAAGCTTTCTTT; CDR3 protein: CASSLLGPETEAFF; V gene: TRBV28; clone size: many; D gene: NA; J gene: TRBJ1-1
CDR3 DNA: TGTGCCAGCAGCTTAACAGGACTAGCGGCCAATGAGCAGTTCTTC; CDR3 protein: CASSLTGLAANEQFF; V gene: TRBV7-4; clone size: NA; D gene: TRBD2; J gene: TRBJ2-1
CDR3 DNA: TGTGCCAGCAGCTTAGCGCACAGCACAGATACGCAGTATTTT; CDR3 protein: CASSLAHSTDTQYF; V gene: TRBV7-3; clone size: few; D gene: NA; J gene: TRBJ2-3